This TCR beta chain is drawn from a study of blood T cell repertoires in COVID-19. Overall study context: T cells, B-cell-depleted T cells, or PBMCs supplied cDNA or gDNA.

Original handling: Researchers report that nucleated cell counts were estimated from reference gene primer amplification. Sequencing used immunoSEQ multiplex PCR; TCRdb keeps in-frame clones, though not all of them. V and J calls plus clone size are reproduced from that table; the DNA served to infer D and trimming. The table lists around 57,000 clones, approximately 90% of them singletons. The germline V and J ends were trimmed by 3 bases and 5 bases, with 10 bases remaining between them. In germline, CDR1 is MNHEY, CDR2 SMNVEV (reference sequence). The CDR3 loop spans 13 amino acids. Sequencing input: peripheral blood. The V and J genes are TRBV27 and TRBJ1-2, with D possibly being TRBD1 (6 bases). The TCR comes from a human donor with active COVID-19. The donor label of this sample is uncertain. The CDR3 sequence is CASSFGQSYGYTF. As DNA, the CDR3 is TGTGCCAGCAGTTTCGGACAGAGTTATGGCTACACCTTC.